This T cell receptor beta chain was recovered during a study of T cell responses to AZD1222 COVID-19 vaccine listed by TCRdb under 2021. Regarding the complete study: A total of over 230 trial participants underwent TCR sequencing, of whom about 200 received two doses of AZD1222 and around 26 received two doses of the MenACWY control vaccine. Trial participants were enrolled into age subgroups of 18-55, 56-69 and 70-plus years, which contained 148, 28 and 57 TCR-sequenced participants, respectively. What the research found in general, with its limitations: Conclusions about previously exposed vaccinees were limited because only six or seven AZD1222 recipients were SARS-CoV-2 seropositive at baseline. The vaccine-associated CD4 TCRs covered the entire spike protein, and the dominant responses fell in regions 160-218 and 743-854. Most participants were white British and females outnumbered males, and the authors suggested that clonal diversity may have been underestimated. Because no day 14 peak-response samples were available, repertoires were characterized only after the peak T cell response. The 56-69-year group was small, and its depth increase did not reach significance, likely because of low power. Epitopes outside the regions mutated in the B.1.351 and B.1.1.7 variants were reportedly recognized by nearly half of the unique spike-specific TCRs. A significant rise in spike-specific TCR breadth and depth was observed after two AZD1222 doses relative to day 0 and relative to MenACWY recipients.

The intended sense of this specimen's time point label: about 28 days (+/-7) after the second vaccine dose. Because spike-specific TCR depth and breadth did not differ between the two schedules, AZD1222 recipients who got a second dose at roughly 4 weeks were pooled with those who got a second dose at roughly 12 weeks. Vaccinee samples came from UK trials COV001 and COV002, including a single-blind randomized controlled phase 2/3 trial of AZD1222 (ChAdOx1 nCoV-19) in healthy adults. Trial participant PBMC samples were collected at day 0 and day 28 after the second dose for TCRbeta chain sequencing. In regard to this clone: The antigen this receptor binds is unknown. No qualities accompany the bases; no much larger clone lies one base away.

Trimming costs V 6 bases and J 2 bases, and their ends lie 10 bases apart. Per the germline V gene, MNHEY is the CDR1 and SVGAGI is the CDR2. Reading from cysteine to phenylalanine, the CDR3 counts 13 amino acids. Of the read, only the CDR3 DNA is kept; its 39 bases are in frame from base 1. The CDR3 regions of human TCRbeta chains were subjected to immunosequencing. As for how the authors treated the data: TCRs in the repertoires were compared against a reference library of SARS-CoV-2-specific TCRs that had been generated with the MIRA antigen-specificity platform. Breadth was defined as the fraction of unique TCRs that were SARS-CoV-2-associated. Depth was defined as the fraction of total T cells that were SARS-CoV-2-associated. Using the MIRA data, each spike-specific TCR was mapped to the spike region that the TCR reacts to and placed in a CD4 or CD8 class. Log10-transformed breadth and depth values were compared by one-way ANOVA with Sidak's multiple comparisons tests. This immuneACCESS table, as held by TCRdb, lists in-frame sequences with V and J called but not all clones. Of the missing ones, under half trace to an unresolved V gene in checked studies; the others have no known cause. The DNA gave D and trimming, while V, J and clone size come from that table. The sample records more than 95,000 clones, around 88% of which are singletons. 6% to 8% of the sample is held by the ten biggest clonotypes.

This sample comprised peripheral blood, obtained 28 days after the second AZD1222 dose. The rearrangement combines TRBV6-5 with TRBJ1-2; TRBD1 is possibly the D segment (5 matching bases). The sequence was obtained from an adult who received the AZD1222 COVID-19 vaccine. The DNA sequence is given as TGTGCCAGCAGCTGGGACTTCAACTATGGCTACACCTTC. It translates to CASSWDFNYGYTF.